This T cell receptor (beta chain) was retrieved from a study of shared clonotypes between healthy human individuals. About this clone itself: The antigen remains undetermined.

Trimming took off 3 bases at V and 4 bases at J, with 10 bases between the two ends. CDR1 is LNHDA and CDR2 is SQIVND in the germline V gene (reference sequence). The CDR3 runs 14 residues. The study, taken as a whole, reports: Clonotype sharing among donors likely depends on sequencing depth.

The genomic DNA of each subset was split evenly across several immunoSEQ plates. The method was immunoSEQ multiplex PCR; TCRdb's version includes in-frame clones alone and lacks a portion of them. Among about 960,000 clones listed, over 60% were seen once. The chain has TRBV19 and TRBJ1-5, with D possibly being TRBD1 (6 bases). The receptor comes from a man aged 18 to 29 in good health. Sequenced sample: memory CD4+ T cells sorted from blood. Described subset: CD45RA-negative fraction. The CDR3: CASSMSRGNQPQHF. CDR3 nucleotide sequence: TGTGCCAGTAGTATGTCCAGGGGAAATCAGCCCCAGCATTTT.